The T cell receptor (beta chain) described here comes from a study of OX40 agonist ivuxolimab in advanced cancers. About the research overall: The patients received ivuxolimab by intravenous route every 2 weeks at 0.01 to 10 mg/kg. Study results and limitations: There were also nonresponders showing low normalized T-cell clonal expansion. Within 6 weeks, CD4+ and CD8+ blood T cells expanded clonally at 0.1 to 3.0 mg/kg.

This table comes from immunoSEQ multiplex PCR, and its TCRdb copy is limited to in-frame clones, with some not included. The table has about 83,000 clones, 65% to 90% seen once; the top ten hold around 0.6%. The CDR3 length is 17 residues. V was pared by 4 bases and J by 5 bases, with 20 bases between. CDR1 is MNHNS and CDR2 is SASEGT in the germline V gene. Details on this clone: As yet, its antigen is unknown.

The clonotype originates from an adult with an advanced solid tumor such as melanoma, head and neck, liver or kidney cancer. V and J are TRBV6-1 and TRBJ2-2; the D gene is possibly TRBD1 (7 bases). The source material was CD4+ or CD8+ T cells sorted from blood, sampled in a trial of the OX40 agonist ivuxolimab. CDR3 sequence: CASSGGQHSAGTGELFF. The CDR3 DNA is TGTGCCAGCAGTGGGGGACAGCACTCCGCGGGGACCGGGGAGCTGTTTTTT.